This TCR beta chain was sequenced for a study of cytomegalovirus exposure and HLA in healthy donors. PCR was performed using 60 Vbeta and 13 Jbeta primers. Generated by immunoSEQ multiplex PCR, the TCRdb table keeps only in-frame clones and is missing some. The sample includes 140,000 to 150,000 clones, 60% to 85% of them seen just once. Whole-study results and caveats: It was shown in a later analysis that HLA-associated TCR beta chains were more clonally expanded than other, equally common chains. Sequencing depth across donors, presence/absence analyses assumed, was roughly uniform.

With respect to this clone: What it binds is not known.

The sequenced sample consisted of PBMCs. This TCR came from a middle-aged man in good health and CMV-seropositive.

The CDR3 DNA follows: TGTGCCAGCAGCTTAAGACAGGCAAACAGCAATCAGCCCCAGCATTTT. It codes for CASSLRQANSNQPQHF. The gene calls are TRBV7-2 and TRBJ1-5, with a tentative D call TRBD1 (6 bases). The CDR3 consists of 16 residues. V lost 2 bases and J 1 base, leaving 12 bases between the germline ends. CDR1 is SGHTA and CDR2 is FQGNSA in the germline V gene. Full variable domain (rest looked up from reference TRBV7-2 and TRBJ1-5): GAGVSQSPSNKVTEKGKDVELRCDPISGHTALYWYRQSLGQGLEFLIYFQGNSAPDKSGLPSDRFSAERTGGSVSTLTIQRTQQEDSAVYLCASSLRQANSNQPQHFGDGTRLSIL.